These T cell receptor beta chains were read from a single sample in a study of T-cell memory formation after mild COVID-19. From the 5' RACE reads, TCRdb called clonotypes with MiXCR, one entry per CDR3 protein. Among 400,000 to 500,000 distinct CDR3 sequences, about 19% were seen once, and the ten largest hold 7.5% to 10%. The sample consisted of PBMCs or a T cell subset sorted from them (not recorded which). These receptor sequences come from an adult woman who had mild COVID-19 (a few samples of this study predate the infection). Cell type and time point are not known. CDR3s include the opening cysteine and the closing phenylalanine or tryptophan. Each record gives: V gene, J gene, D gene, clone size, CDR3 DNA, CDR3 protein. D genes are given only for firm matches. Clone size is given for some rows only: seen once, a few or many times, or a class if the clone is expanded.

v_gene: TRBV27
j_gene: TRBJ1-1
d_gene: .
abundance: .
CDR3nt: TGTGCCAGCAGTCCCTACAGGGTTGCTGAAGCTTTCTTT
CDR3aa: CASSPYRVAEAFF

v_gene: TRBV7-8
j_gene: TRBJ2-3
d_gene: .
abundance: few
CDR3nt: TGTGCCAGCAGCTTAGTGGCTCTAGGTACAGATACGCAGTATTTT
CDR3aa: CASSLVALGTDTQYF

v_gene: TRBV3-1
j_gene: TRBJ1-6
d_gene: .
abundance: medium-sized
CDR3nt: TGTGCCAGCAGCCAAGCGGCCAGCAGGGGATCGAATTCACCCCTCCACTTT
CDR3aa: CASSQAASRGSNSPLHF

v_gene: TRBV4-1
j_gene: TRBJ1-6
d_gene: .
abundance: .
CDR3nt: TGCGCCAGCAGCCCAGGGCCCCTAAATTCACCCCTCCACTTT
CDR3aa: CASSPGPLNSPLHF

v_gene: TRBV20-1
j_gene: TRBJ2-7
d_gene: .
abundance: .
CDR3nt: TGCAGTGGGATAGAGACTAAACCTTACGAGCAGTACTTC
CDR3aa: CSGIETKPYEQYF

v_gene: TRBV9
j_gene: TRBJ2-1
d_gene: .
abundance: few
CDR3nt: TGTGCCAGCAGCGTGGACCCTGTCAGGAATGAGCAGTTCTTC
CDR3aa: CASSVDPVRNEQFF

v_gene: TRBV25-1
j_gene: TRBJ2-7
d_gene: .
abundance: .
CDR3nt: TGTGCCAGCAGTGTTGGGGGGTTTAACGAGCAGTACTTC
CDR3aa: CASSVGGFNEQYF

v_gene: TRBV18
j_gene: TRBJ2-7
d_gene: TRBD2
abundance: few
CDR3nt: TGTGCCAGCTCACCAGCCGGGACTAGCGGCGACTACGAGCAGTACTTC
CDR3aa: CASSPAGTSGDYEQYF

v_gene: TRBV4-3
j_gene: TRBJ1-2
d_gene: .
abundance: .
CDR3nt: TGCGCCAGCAGCCCTCGTAAAACAGGGAGCGGCTACACCTTC
CDR3aa: CASSPRKTGSGYTF

v_gene: TRBV7-6
j_gene: TRBJ2-2
d_gene: .
abundance: many
CDR3nt: TGTGCCAGCAGCCTCCCTTCCGGGGAGCTGTTTTTT
CDR3aa: CASSLPSGELFF

v_gene: TRBV12-3/TRBV12-4
j_gene: TRBJ2-5
d_gene: .
abundance: .
CDR3nt: TGTGCCAGCCGAGGGACGGAAGAGACCCAGTACTTC
CDR3aa: CASRGTEETQYF

v_gene: TRBV19
j_gene: TRBJ1-4
d_gene: .
abundance: .
CDR3nt: TGTGCCAGTACCGCGGCGGGAGCGCTTAATGAAAAACTGTTTTTT
CDR3aa: CASTAAGALNEKLFF

v_gene: TRBV12-3/TRBV12-4
j_gene: TRBJ1-4
d_gene: TRBD1
abundance: few
CDR3nt: TGTGCCAGCAGTCGACAGGGGGCTGGCAATGAAAAACTGTTTTTT
CDR3aa: CASSRQGAGNEKLFF

v_gene: TRBV20-1
j_gene: TRBJ2-7
d_gene: .
abundance: .
CDR3nt: TGCAGTGCTAGAAGGCCACAGGGATACGAGCAGTACTTC
CDR3aa: CSARRPQGYEQYF

v_gene: TRBV7-9
j_gene: TRBJ1-1
d_gene: .
abundance: few
CDR3nt: TGTGCCAGCAGCTTAGGATACAGGGAAGCTTTCTTT
CDR3aa: CASSLGYREAFF

v_gene: TRBV4-1
j_gene: TRBJ2-7
d_gene: .
abundance: few
CDR3nt: TGCGCCAGCAGCCCAGACGGGACAGGACTAGCCTACGAGCAGTACTTC
CDR3aa: CASSPDGTGLAYEQYF

v_gene: TRBV29-1
j_gene: TRBJ2-5
d_gene: .
abundance: few
CDR3nt: TGCAGCGCCAAAGGGATAGACCAGTACTTC
CDR3aa: CSAKGIDQYF

v_gene: TRBV21-1
j_gene: TRBJ2-3
d_gene: .
abundance: .
CDR3nt: TGTGCCAGCGTTTCTTGTAGGTCCATATCGGGTACGCAGTATTTT
CDR3aa: CASVSCRSISGTQYF

v_gene: TRBV11-2
j_gene: TRBJ2-3
d_gene: .
abundance: few
CDR3nt: TGTGCCAGCAGCTATGAGTGGTTGGCAGATACGCAGTATTTT
CDR3aa: CASSYEWLADTQYF

v_gene: TRBV7-2
j_gene: TRBJ2-5
d_gene: .
abundance: .
CDR3nt: TGTGCCAGCAGCTTAGGGTCGGGAGCTGGGAAGACCCAGTACTTC
CDR3aa: CASSLGSGAGKTQYF

v_gene: TRBV7-9
j_gene: TRBJ2-5
d_gene: .
abundance: .
CDR3nt: TGTGCCAGCAGCACTCATGGAGGGCTTCTTAGGGAGACCCAGTACTTC
CDR3aa: CASSTHGGLLRETQYF

v_gene: TRBV7-2
j_gene: TRBJ2-7
d_gene: .
abundance: .
CDR3nt: TGTGCCAGCAGCCGGGACATTGAAACCTACGAGCAGTACTTC
CDR3aa: CASSRDIETYEQYF

v_gene: TRBV11-2
j_gene: TRBJ2-5
d_gene: .
abundance: few
CDR3nt: TGTGCCAGCAGCTTAGTCCCTGGGACCCAAGAGACCCAGTACTTC
CDR3aa: CASSLVPGTQETQYF

v_gene: TRBV7-6
j_gene: TRBJ2-4
d_gene: TRBD1
abundance: .
CDR3nt: TGTGCCAGCAGCTTGGGGACAGGGGGGTCCAAAAACATTCAGTACTTC
CDR3aa: CASSLGTGGSKNIQYF

v_gene: TRBV7-7
j_gene: TRBJ2-1
d_gene: TRBD2
abundance: few
CDR3nt: TGTGCTAGCAGCTTGGGACTAGCGTCCTCGAATGAGCAGTTCTTC
CDR3aa: CASSLGLASSNEQFF

v_gene: TRBV30
j_gene: TRBJ2-7
d_gene: .
abundance: .
CDR3nt: TGTGCCTGGAGAATGGCCGACGGCTACGAGCAGTACTTC
CDR3aa: CAWRMADGYEQYF

v_gene: TRBV12-3/TRBV12-4
j_gene: TRBJ2-1
d_gene: .
abundance: .
CDR3nt: TGTGCCAGCAGTCCCGGGGTAGCCGGTGAGCAGTTCTTC
CDR3aa: CASSPGVAGEQFF

v_gene: TRBV20-1
j_gene: TRBJ1-2
d_gene: .
abundance: .
CDR3nt: TGCAGTGCTAGTGCACAGGGATATGGCTACACCTTC
CDR3aa: CSASAQGYGYTF

v_gene: TRBV7-3
j_gene: TRBJ2-2
d_gene: .
abundance: .
CDR3nt: TGTGCCAGCAGACGACGTGGGTATGACACCGGGGAGCTGTTTTTT
CDR3aa: CASRRRGYDTGELFF

v_gene: TRBV5-1
j_gene: TRBJ2-7
d_gene: TRBD2
abundance: many
CDR3nt: TGCGCCAGCAGTCCGGATCCGGGACTAGCGGCCGAGCAGTACTTC
CDR3aa: CASSPDPGLAAEQYF

v_gene: TRBV9
j_gene: TRBJ1-3
d_gene: .
abundance: .
CDR3nt: TGTGCCAGCAGCGTAGACAGTTACTCTGGAAACACCATATATTTT
CDR3aa: CASSVDSYSGNTIYF

v_gene: TRBV18
j_gene: TRBJ2-1
d_gene: .
abundance: few
CDR3nt: TGTGCCAGCTCACCACCTCCGGGATACAATGAGCAGTTCTTC
CDR3aa: CASSPPPGYNEQFF

v_gene: TRBV6-5
j_gene: TRBJ1-1
d_gene: .
abundance: few
CDR3nt: TGTGCCAGCAAGGGTACTGAAGCTTTCTTT
CDR3aa: CASKGTEAFF

v_gene: TRBV19
j_gene: TRBJ1-2
d_gene: .
abundance: few
CDR3nt: TGTGCCAGTAGTCCCCGGGCACTCGGAGGGGGCTATGGCTACACCTTC
CDR3aa: CASSPRALGGGYGYTF